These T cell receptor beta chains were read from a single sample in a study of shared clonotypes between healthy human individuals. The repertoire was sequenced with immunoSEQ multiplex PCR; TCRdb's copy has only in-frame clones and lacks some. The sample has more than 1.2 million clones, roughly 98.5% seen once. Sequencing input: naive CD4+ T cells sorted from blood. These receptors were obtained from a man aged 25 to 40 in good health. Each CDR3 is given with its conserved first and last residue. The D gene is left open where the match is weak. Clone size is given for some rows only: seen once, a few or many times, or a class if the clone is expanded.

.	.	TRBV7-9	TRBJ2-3	TGTGCCAGCAGTCGAGTAGGGCAGAAAACAGATACGCAGTATTTT	CASSRVGQKTDTQYF
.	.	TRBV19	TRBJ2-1	TGTGCCAGTAGTATTACCGGACTTACCTACTACAATGAGCAGTTCTTC	CASSITGLTYYNEQFF
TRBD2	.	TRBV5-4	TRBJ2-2	TGTGCCAGCAGCTTGGCTCCGGGCGGGGGCACCGGGGAGCTGTTTTTT	CASSLAPGGGTGELFF
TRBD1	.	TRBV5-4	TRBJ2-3	TGTGCCAGCAGCGTGGACAGGGGATTCACAGATACGCAGTATTTT	CASSVDRGFTDTQYF
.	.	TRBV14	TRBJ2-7	TGTGCCAGCAGCCAAGTAATCTGGGAGCAGTACTTC	CASSQVIWEQYF
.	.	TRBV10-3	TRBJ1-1	TGTGCCATCAGCAGGACACAGAACACTGAAGCTTTCTTT	CAISRTQNTEAFF
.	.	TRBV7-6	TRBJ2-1	TGTGCCAGCAGCGGCGGGATTTACAATGAGCAGTTCTTC	CASSGGIYNEQFF
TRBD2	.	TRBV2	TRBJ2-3	TGTGCCAGCAGTGGGTCTAGCGGGACCCTAACGCAGTATTTT	CASSGSSGTLTQYF
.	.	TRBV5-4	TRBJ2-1	TGTGCCAGCAGCTTAGGAAGGGGCGATGAGCAGTTCTTC	CASSLGRGDEQFF
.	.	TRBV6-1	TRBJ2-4	TGTGCCAGCAGTGAAAGAGGAGGGCGGGTTGAAAACATTCAGTACTTC	CASSERGGRVENIQYF
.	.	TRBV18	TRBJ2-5	TGTGCCAGCTCACCCCTACCATTAGGGGAGACCCAGTACTTC	CASSPLPLGETQYF
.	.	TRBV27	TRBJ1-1	TGTGCCAGCACCACCAACCGGGAAATGAACACTGAAGCTTTCTTT	CASTTNREMNTEAFF
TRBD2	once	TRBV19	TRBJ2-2	TGTGCCAGTAGTTTTAGCGGGACCAACACCGGGGAGCTGTTTTTT	CASSFSGTNTGELFF
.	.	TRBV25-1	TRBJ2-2	TGTGCTTCAAAAACCGCGAACACCGGGGAGCTGTTTTTT	CASKTANTGELFF
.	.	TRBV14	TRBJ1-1	TGTGCCAGCAGCCAAGCGACTGGGGGGTTAAGAACGAACACTGAAGCTTTCTTT	CASSQATGGLRTNTEAFF
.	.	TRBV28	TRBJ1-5	TGTGCCAGCAGTAGGGACAGCAATCAGCCCCAGCATTTT	CASSRDSNQPQHF
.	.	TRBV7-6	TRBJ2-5	TGTGCCAGCAGCTTTCTGGACAGTTTAGGGGAGACCCAGTACTTC	CASSFLDSLGETQYF
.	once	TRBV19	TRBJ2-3	TGTGCCAGTAGAGTCAGCAGCACAGATACGCAGTATTTT	CASRVSSTDTQYF
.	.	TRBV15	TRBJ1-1	TGTGCCACCAGCAGAGGATTCCGGGACACCCAATTCGGCGACACTGAAGCTTTCTTT	CATSRGFRDTQFGDTEAFF
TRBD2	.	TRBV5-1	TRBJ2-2	TGCGCCAGCAGCTTGCCACTAGCGGGAGACGCCGGGGAGCTGTTTTTT	CASSLPLAGDAGELFF
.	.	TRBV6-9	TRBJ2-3	TGTGCCAGCAGTTACCAAGGACGGGCAGACAGAGAATTCACAGATACGCAGTATTTT	CASSYQGRADREFTDTQYF
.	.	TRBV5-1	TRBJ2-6	TGCGCCAGCAGCTCCTCCGGGACGGACCGCTCTGGGGCCAACGTCCTGACTTTC	CASSSSGTDRSGANVLTF
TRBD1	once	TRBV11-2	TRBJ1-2	TGTGCCAGCAGCTTATCGACAGGGAACTATGGCTACACCTTC	CASSLSTGNYGYTF
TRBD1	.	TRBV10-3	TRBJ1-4	TGTGCCATCAGAGGACAGGAAAATGAAAAACTGTTTTTT	CAIRGQENEKLFF
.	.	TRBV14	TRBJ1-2	TGTGCCAGCAGCCAACGACAAATGACAGGTGGCTACACCTTC	CASSQRQMTGGYTF
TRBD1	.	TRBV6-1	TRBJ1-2	TGTGCCAGCAGTGACCGACCGGGACAGGGACGTGGCTACACCTTC	CASSDRPGQGRGYTF
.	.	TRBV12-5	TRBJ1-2	TGTGCTAGTGGTTTTCTTCAGGGAGGGCATTATGGCTACACCTTC	CASGFLQGGHYGYTF
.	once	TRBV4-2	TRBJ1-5	TGTGCCAGCAGCCAAGATTCTGGTGCTCAGCCCCAGCATTTT	CASSQDSGAQPQHF
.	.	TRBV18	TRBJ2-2	TGTGCCAGCTCACCGTTAGGGACCGGGGAGCTGTTTTTT	CASSPLGTGELFF
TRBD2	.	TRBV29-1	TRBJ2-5	TGCAGCGGCGGGAGGGGGGAGGTCAGAGAGACCCAGTACTTC	CSGGRGEVRETQYF
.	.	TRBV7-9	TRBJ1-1	TGTGCCAGCACCCCGGGAAGGGGCCGGACTGAAGCTTTCTTT	CASTPGRGRTEAFF
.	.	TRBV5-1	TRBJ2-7	TGCGCCAGCAGCTTTAAACTCCCGGCCGAGCAGTACTTC	CASSFKLPAEQYF
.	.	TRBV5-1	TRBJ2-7	TGCGCCAGCAGCTTGGAAAAGGGGAATCAGTACTTC	CASSLEKGNQYF
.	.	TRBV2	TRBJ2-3	TGTGCCAGCAGTGTGGACAGATCCTCTTCTTACACAGATACGCAGTATTTT	CASSVDRSSSYTDTQYF
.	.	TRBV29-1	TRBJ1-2	TGCAGCGCTGGGGACCCTGATAAGGGCTATGGCTACACCTTC	CSAGDPDKGYGYTF
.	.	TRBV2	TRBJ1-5	TGTGCCAGCAGTGTACTTGGAAGCAATCAGCCCCAGCATTTT	CASSVLGSNQPQHF
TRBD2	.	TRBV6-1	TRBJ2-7	TGTGCCAGCAGTGAAATGGGACAGGAAAGACTAGCGGGAATCTACGAGCAGTACTTC	CASSEMGQERLAGIYEQYF
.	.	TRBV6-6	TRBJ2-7	TGTGCCAGCAGACAGGGAGCGGGCTCCTACGAGCAGTACTTC	CASRQGAGSYEQYF
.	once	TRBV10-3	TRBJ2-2	TGTGCCACAGCTACCTACGGAACCGGGGAGCTGTTTTTT	CATATYGTGELFF
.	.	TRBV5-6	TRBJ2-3	TGTGCCAGCAGCTTGGACCGGGGGCAGTCATCAGATACGCAGTATTTT	CASSLDRGQSSDTQYF
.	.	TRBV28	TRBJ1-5	TGTGCCAGCAGTAGGGTAGGGGAAGGCAATCAGCCCCAGCATTTT	CASSRVGEGNQPQHF
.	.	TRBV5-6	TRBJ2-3	TGTGCCAGCAGGCCCCTTGGGCATGACACAGATACGCAGTATTTT	CASRPLGHDTDTQYF
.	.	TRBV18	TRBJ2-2	TGTGCCAGCTCCCCCACAGGGCTAGCACCCAACACCGGGGAGCTGTTTTTT	CASSPTGLAPNTGELFF
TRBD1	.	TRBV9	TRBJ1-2	TGTGCCAGCAGCGTATCCCCAACAGGGGCAAACTATGGCTACACCTTC	CASSVSPTGANYGYTF
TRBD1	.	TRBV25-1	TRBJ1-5	TGTGCCAGCAGTGGAAACACAGGGGGGAAACAGCCCCAGCATTTT	CASSGNTGGKQPQHF
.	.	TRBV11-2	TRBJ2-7	TGTGCCAGCAGCCTCGTAGGGTGGGCCAACGAGCAGTACTTC	CASSLVGWANEQYF
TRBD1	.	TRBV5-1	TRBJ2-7	TGCGCCAGCAGAGGGACAGGGCGCCAAATCTACGAGCAGTACTTC	CASRGTGRQIYEQYF
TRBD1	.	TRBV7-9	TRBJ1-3	TGTGCCAGCAGTCCCCCTCGGTACAGGGGCTCTGGAAACACCATATATTTT	CASSPPRYRGSGNTIYF
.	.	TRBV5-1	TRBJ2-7	TGCGCCAGCAGCCTCCCGGGACTGAGCTCCTACGAGCAGTACTTC	CASSLPGLSSYEQYF
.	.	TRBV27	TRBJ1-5	TGTGCCAGCAGTCCCAGGGGTCCTGACCAGCCCCAGCATTTT	CASSPRGPDQPQHF
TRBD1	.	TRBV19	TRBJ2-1	TGTGCCAGCGGACAGGGACGGAACAATGAGCAGTTCTTC	CASGQGRNNEQFF
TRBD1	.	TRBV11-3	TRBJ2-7	TGTGCCAGCAGCTTAGATGGGACAGGGGACGAGCAGTACTTC	CASSLDGTGDEQYF
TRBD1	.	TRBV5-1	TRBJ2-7	TGCGCCAGCAGCTCCCCGGGACAGAATACCGAGCAGTACTTC	CASSSPGQNTEQYF
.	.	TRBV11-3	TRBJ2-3	TGTGCCAGCAGCGTAACAGGAGTCTCAGATACGCAGTATTTT	CASSVTGVSDTQYF
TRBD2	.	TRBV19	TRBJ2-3	TGTGCCAGTAGCCCCCGGACTAGCGGGGGGCCCACAGATACGCAGTATTTT	CASSPRTSGGPTDTQYF
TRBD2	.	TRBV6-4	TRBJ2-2	TGTGCCAGCAGTCAACTAGCGGGAGGAGGCACCGGGGAGCTGTTTTTT	CASSQLAGGGTGELFF
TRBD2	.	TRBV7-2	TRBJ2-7	TGTGCCAGCAGCTTAGCTAGCGGGAGGTACGAGCAGTACTTC	CASSLASGRYEQYF
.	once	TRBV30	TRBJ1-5	TGTGCCTGGAGTCGAGTTAATAGCAATCAGCCCCAGCATTTT	CAWSRVNSNQPQHF
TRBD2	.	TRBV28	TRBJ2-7	TGTGCCAGCAGTACCCTCAGCGGGAGGGGCCCCTACGAGCAGTACTTC	CASSTLSGRGPYEQYF